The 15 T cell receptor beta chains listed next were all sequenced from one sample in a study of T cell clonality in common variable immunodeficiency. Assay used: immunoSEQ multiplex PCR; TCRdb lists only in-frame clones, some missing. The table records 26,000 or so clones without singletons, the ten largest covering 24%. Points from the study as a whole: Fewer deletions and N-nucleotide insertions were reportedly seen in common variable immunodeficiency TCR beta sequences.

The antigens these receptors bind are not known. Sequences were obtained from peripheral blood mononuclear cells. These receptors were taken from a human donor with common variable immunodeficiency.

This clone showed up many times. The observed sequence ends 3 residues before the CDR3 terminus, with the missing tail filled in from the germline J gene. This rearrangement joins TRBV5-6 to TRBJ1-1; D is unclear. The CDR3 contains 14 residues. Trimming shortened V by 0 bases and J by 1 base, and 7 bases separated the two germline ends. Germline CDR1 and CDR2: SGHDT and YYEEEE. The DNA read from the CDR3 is TGTGCCAGCAGCTTGGGGCATCCGAACACTGAA. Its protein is CASSLGHPNTE. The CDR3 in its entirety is CASSLGHPNTEAFF.

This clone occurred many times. CDR3 sequence reads: CASSPTDIRSPLHF. Incomplete CDR3 DNA: TGTGCCAGCAGTCCCACAGACATTCGGTCACCC. The chain combines TRBV6-2 or TRBV6-3 with TRBJ1-6; D ambiguous. The read terminates 3 residues ahead of where the CDR3 ends, so the germline J gene completes it. The germline V and J ends were trimmed by 5 bases and 10 bases, with 15 bases remaining between them. Germline loops: CDR1 MNHEY, CDR2 SVGEGT. The CDR3 extends over 14 amino acids.

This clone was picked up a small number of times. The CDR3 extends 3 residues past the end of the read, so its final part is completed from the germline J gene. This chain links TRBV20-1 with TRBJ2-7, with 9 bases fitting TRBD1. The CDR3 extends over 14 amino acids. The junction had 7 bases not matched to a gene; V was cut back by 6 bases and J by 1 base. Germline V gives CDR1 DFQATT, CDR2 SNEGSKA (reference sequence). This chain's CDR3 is CSATGTGSSYEQYF. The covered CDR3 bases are TGCAGTGCAACCGGGACAGGGTCATCCTACGAG.

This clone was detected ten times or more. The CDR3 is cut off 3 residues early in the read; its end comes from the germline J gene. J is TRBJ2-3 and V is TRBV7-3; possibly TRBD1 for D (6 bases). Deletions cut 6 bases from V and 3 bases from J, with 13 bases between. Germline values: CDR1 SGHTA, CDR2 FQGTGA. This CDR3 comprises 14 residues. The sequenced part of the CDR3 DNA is TGTGCCAGCAGTAGGACAGCTCCTACAGATACG. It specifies CASSRTAPTDT. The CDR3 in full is CASSRTAPTDTQYF.

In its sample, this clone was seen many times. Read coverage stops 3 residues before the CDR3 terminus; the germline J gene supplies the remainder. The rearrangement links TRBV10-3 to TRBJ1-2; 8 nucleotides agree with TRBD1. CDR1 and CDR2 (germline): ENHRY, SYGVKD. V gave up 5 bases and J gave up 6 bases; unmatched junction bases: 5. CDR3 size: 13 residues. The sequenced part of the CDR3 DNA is TGTGCCATCAGTAAGGGACAGGAGGATGGC. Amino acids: CAISKGQEDG. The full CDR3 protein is CAISKGQEDGYTF.

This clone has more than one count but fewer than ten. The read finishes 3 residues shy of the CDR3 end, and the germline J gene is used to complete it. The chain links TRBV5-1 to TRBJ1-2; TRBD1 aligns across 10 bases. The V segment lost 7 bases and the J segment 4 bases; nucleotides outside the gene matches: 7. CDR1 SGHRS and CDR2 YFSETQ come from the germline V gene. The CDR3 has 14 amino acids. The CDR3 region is CASRTGTGAYGYTF. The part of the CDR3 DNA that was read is TGCGCCAGCCGTACCGGGACAGGGGCCTATGGC.

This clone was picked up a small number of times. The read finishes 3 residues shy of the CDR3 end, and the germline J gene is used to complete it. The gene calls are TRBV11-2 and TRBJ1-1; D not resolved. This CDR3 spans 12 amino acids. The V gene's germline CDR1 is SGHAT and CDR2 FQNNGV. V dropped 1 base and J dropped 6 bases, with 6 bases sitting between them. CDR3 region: CASSLALSEAFF. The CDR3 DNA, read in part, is TGTGCCAGCAGCTTAGCCTTATCTGAA.

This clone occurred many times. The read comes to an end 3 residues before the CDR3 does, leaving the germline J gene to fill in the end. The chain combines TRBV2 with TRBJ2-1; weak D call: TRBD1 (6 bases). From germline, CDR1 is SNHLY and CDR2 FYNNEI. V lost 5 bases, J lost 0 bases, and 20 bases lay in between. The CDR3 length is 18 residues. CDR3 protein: CASSLNFGQWSSYNEQFF. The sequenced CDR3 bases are TGTGCCAGCAGTCTAAATTTTGGACAGTGGAGCTCCTACAATGAG.

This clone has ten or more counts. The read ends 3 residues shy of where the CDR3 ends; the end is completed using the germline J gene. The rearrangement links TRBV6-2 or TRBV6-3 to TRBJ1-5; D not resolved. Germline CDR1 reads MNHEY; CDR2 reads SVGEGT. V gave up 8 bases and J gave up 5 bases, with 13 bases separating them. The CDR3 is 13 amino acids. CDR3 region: CASQIYPDQPQHF. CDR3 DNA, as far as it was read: TGTGCCAGCCAGATTTACCCCGATCAGCCC.

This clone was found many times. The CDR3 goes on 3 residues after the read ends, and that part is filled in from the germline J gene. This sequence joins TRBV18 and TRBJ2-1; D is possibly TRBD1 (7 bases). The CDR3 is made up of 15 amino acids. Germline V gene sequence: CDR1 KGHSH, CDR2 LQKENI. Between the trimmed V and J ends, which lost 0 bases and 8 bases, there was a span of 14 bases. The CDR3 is CASSPPTGRLYEQFF. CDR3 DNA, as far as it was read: TGTGCCAGCTCACCACCGACAGGGAGGCTATATGAG.

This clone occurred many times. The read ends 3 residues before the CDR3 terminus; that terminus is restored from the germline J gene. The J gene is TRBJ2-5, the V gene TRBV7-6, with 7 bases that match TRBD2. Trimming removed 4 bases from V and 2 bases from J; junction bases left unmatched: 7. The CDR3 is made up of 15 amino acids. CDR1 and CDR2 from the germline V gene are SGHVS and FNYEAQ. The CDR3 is CASSSPGGLQETQYF. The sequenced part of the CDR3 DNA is TGTGCCAGCAGCTCCCCGGGGGGACTACAAGAGACC.

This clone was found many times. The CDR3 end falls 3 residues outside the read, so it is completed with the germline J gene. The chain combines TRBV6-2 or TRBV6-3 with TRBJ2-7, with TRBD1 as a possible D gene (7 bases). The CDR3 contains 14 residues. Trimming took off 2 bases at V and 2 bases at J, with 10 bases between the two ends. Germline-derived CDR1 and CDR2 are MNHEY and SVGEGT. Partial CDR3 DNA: TGTGCCAGCAGTTACGGAGGGACAGCCTACGAG. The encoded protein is CASSYGGTAYE. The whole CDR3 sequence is CASSYGGTAYEQYF.

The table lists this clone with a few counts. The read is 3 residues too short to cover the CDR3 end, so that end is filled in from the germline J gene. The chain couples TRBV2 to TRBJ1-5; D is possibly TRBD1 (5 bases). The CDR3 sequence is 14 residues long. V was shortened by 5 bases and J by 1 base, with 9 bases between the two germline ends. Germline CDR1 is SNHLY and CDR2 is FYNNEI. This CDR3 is CASSKDSSNQPQHF. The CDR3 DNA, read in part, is TGTGCCAGCAGTAAAGACAGCAGCAATCAGCCC.

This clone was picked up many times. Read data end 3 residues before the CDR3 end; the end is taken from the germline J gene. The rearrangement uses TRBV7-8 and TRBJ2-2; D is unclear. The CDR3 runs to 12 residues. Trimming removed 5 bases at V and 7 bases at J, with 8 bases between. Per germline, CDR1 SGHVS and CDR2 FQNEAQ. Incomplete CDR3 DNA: TGTGCCAGCAGCCAACACCTCGGGGAG. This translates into CASSQHLGE. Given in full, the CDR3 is CASSQHLGELFF.

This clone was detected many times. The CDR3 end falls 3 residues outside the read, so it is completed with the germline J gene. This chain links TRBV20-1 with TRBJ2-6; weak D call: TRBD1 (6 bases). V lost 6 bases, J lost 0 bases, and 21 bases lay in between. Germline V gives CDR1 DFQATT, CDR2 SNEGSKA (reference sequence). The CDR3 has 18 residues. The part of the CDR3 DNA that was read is TGCAGTGCGAGACCTCCGACAGGCACCCTCTCTGGGGCCAACGTC. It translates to CSARPPTGTLSGANV. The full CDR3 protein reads CSARPPTGTLSGANVLTF.